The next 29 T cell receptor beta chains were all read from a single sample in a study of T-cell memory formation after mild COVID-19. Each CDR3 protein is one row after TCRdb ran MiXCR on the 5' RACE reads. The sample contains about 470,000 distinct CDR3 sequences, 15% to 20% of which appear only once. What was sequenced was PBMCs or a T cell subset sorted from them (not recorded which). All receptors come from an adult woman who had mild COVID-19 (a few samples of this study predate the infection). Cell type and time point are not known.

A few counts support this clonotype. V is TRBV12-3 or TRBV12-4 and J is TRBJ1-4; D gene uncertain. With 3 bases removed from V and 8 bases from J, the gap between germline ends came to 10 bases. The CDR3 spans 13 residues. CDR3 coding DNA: TGTGCCAGCAGTTTTGGAGGGAACGAAAAACTGTTTTTT. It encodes CASSFGGNEKLFF.

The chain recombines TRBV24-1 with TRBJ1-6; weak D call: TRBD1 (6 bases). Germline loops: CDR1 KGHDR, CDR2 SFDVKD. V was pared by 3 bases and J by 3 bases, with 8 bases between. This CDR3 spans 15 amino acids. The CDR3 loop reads CATSDGQSYNSPLHF. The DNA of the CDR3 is TGTGCCACCAGTGATGGACAGAGCTATAATTCACCCCTCCACTTT.

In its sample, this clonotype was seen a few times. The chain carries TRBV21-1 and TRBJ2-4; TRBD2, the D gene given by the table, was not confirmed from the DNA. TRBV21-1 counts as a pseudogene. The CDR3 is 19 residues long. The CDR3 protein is CASKQEAPTSKAAKNIQYF. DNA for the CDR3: TGTGCCAGCAAACAAGAGGCCCCGACTAGCAAGGCGGCCAAAAACATTCAGTACTTC.

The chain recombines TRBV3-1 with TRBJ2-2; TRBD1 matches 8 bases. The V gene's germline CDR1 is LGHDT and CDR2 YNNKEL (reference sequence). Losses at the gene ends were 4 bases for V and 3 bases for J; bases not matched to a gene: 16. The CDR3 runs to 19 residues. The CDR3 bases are TGTGCCAGCAGCCCCACTCTGACAGGGGAAAGGTTTGACACCGGGGAGCTGTTTTTT. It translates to CASSPTLTGERFDTGELFF.

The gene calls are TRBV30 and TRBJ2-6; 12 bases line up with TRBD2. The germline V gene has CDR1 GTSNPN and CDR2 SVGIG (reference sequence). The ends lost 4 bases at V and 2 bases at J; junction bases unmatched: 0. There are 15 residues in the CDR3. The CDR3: CAWTSGGAGANVLTF. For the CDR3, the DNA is TGTGCCTGGACTAGCGGGGGGGCTGGGGCCAACGTCCTGACTTTC.

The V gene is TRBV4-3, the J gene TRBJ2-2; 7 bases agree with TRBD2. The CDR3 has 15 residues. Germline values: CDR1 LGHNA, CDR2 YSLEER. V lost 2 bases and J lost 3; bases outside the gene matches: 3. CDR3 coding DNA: TGCGCCAGCAGCCAAACGGGAGGCGACACCGGGGAGCTGTTTTTT. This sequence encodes CASSQTGGDTGELFF.

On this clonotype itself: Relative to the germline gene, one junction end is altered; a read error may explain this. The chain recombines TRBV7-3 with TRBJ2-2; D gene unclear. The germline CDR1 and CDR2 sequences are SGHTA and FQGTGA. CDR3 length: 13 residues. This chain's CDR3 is CASSLNPLGELFF. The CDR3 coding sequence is TGTGCTAGCAGCTTAAACCCACTCGGGGAGCTGTTTTTT.

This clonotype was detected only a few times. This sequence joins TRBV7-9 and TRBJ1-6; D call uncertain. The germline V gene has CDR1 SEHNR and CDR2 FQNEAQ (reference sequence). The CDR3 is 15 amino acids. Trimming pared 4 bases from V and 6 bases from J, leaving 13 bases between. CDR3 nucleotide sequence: TGTGCCAGCAGCTCTTCGGATAGGGTTAATTCACCCCTCCACTTT. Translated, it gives CASSSSDRVNSPLHF.

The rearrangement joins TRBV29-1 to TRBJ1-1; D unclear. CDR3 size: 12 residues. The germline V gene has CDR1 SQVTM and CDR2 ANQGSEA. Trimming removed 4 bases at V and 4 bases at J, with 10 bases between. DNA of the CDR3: TGCAGCGTTGTTGGGGAGGGCACTGAAGCTTTCTTT. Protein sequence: CSVVGEGTEAFF. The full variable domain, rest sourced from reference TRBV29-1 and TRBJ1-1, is SAVISQKPSRDICQRGTSLTIQCQVDSQVTMMFWYRQQPGQSLTLIATANQGSEATYESGFVIDKFPISRPNLTFSTLTVSNMSPEDSSIYLCSVVGEGTEAFFGQGTRLTVV.

The CDR3 loop is CASSLQQSYTEAFF. CDR3 sequence (DNA): TGTGCCAGCAGTCTTCAGCAATCCTACACTGAAGCTTTCTTT. The chain joins TRBV6-2 or TRBV6-3 to TRBJ1-1; no definite D call. V dropped 5 bases and J dropped 3 bases, with 13 bases sitting between them. Germline loops: CDR1 MNHEY, CDR2 SVGEGT. The CDR3 is 14 residues long.

The CDR3, as DNA: TGTGCCAGCTCAATCACAGGGACTAACACCGGGGAGCTGTTTTTT. Protein product: CASSITGTNTGELFF. This chain links TRBV18 with TRBJ2-2; D tentatively reads TRBD1 or TRBD2 (6 bases each). From germline, CDR1 is KGHSH and CDR2 LQKENI. The CDR3 runs to 15 residues. The V end was cut by 5 bases, the J end by 2 bases, with 12 bases between. Full variable domain (outside the CDR3, taken from reference TRBV18 and TRBJ2-2): NAGVMQNPRHLVRRRGQEARLRCSPMKGHSHVYWYRQLPEEGLKFMVYLQKENIIDESGMPKERFSAEFPKEGPSILRIQQVVRGDSAAYFCASSITGTNTGELFFGEGSRLTVL.

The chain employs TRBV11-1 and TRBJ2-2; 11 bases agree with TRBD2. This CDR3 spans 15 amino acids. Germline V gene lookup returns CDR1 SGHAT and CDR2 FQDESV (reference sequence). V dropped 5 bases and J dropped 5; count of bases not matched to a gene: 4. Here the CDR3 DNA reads TGTGCCAGCAGCCTTAGCGGGAGGGCGACCGGGGAGCTGTTTTTT. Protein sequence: CASSLSGRATGELFF. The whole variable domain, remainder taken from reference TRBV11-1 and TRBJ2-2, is EAEVAQSPRYKITEKSQAVAFWCDPISGHATLYWYRQILGQGPELLVQFQDESVVDDSQLPKDRFSAERLKGVDSTLKIQPAELGDSAMYLCASSLSGRATGELFFGEGSRLTVL.

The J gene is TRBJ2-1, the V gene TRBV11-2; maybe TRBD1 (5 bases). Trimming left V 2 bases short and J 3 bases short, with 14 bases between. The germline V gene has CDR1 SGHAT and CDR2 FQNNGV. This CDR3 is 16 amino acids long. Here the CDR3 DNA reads TGTGCCAGCAGCTTAAATCCCGGACAAGTCTACAATGAGCAGTTCTTC. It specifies CASSLNPGQVYNEQFF.

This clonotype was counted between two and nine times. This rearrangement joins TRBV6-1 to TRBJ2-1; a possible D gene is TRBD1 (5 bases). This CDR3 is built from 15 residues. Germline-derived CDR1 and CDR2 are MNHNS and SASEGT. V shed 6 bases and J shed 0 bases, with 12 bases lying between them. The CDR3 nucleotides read TGTGCCAGCAGAGTGACAGAAACCTCCTACAATGAGCAGTTCTTC. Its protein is CASRVTETSYNEQFF.

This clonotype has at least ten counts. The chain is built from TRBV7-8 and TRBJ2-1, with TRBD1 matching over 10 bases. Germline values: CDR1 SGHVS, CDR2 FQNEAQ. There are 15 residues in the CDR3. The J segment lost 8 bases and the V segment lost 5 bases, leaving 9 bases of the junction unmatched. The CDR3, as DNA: TGTGCCAGCAGCAATCCGGGACAGGGGTTCGATGAGCAGTTCTTC. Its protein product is CASSNPGQGFDEQFF.

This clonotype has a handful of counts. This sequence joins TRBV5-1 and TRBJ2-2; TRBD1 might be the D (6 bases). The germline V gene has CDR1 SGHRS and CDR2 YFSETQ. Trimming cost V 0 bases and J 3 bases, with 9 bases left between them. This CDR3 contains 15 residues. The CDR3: CASSLEGVHTGELFF. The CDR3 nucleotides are TGCGCCAGCAGCTTGGAGGGGGTGCACACCGGGGAGCTGTTTTTT.

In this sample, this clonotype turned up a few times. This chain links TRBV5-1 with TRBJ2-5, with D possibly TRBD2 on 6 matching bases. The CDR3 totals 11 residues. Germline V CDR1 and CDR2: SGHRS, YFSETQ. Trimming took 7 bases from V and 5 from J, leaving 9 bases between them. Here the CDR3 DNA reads TGCGCCAGCGGAGGGATCGAGACCCAGTACTTC. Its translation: CASGGIETQYF.

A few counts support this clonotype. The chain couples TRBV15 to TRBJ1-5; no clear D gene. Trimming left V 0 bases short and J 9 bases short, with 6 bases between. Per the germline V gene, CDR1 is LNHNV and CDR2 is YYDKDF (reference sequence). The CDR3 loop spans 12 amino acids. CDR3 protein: CATSRDLMPQHF. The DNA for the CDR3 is TGTGCCACCAGCAGAGATCTTATGCCCCAGCATTTT.

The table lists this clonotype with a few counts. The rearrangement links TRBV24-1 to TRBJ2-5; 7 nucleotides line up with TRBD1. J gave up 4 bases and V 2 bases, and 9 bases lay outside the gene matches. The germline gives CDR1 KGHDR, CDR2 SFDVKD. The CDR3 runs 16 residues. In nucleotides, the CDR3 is TGTGCCACCAGTGATTCGCGGCGACAGGGTGGAGAGACCCAGTACTTC. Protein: CATSDSRRQGGETQYF.

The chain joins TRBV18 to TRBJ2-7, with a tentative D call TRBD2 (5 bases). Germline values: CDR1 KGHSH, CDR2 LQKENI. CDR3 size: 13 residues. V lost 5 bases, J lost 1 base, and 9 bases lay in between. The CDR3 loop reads CASSNGESYEQYF. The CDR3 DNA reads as TGTGCCAGCTCAAACGGGGAATCCTACGAGCAGTACTTC.

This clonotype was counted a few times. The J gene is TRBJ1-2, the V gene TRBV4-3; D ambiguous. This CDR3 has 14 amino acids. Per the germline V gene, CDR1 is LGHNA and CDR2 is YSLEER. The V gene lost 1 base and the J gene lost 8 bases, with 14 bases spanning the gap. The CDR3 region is CASSQGRTGYGYTF. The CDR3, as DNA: TGCGCCAGCAGCCAAGGACGTACGGGTTACGGCTACACCTTC.

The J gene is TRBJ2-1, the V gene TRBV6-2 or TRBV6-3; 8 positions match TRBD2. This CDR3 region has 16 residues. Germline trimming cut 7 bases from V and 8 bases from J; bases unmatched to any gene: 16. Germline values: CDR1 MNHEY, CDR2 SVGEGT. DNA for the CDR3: TGTGCCAGCACCCGACCCGGGGGGGTCAGGCGGGATGAGCAGTTCTTC. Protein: CASTRPGGVRRDEQFF.

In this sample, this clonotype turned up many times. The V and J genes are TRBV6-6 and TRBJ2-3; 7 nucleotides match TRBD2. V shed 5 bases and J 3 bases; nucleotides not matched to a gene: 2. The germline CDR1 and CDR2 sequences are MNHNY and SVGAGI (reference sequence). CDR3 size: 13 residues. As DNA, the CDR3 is TGTGCCAGCAGTCCGGGGGGAACAGATACGCAGTATTTT. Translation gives CASSPGGTDTQYF.

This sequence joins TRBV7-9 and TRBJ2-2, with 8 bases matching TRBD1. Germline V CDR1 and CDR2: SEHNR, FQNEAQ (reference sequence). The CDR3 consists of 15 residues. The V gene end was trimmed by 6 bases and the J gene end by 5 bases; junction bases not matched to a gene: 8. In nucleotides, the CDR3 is TGTGCCAGCAGGCCGGGACAGGCCTCGACCGGGGAGCTGTTTTTT. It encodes CASRPGQASTGELFF.

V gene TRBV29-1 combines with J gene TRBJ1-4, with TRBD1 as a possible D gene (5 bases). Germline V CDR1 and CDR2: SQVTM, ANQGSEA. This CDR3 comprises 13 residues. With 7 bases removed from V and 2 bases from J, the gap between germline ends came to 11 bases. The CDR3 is CSAGGGTNEKLFF. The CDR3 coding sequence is TGCAGCGCCGGCGGGGGGACTAATGAAAAACTGTTTTTT.

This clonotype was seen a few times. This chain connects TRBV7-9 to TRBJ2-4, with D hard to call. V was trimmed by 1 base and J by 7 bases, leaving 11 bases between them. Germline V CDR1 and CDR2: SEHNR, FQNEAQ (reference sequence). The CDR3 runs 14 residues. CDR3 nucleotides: TGTGCCAGCAGCTTAGTAGATCAACGGAACATTCAGTACTTC. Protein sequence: CASSLVDQRNIQYF.

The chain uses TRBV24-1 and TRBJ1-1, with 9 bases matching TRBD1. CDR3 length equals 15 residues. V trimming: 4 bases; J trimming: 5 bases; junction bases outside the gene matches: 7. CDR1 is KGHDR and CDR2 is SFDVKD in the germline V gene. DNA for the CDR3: TGTGCCACCAGTGACTCAGGACAGGGGTGGACTGAAGCTTTCTTT. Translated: CATSDSGQGWTEAFF.

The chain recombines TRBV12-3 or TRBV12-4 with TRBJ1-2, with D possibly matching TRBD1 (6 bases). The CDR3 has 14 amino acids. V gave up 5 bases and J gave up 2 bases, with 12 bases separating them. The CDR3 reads CASSTGRKNYGYTF. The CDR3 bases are TGTGCCAGCAGTACAGGGAGGAAGAACTATGGCTACACCTTC.

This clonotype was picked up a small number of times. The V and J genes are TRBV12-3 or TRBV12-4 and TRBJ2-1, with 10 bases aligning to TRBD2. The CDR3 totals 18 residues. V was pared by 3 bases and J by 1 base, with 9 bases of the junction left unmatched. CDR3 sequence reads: CASSLGLAGAKSYNEQFF. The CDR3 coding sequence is TGTGCCAGCAGTTTGGGGCTAGCGGGAGCCAAATCCTACAATGAGCAGTTCTTC.